These T cell receptor beta chains were read from a single sample in a study of shared T cell receptors in the human thymus. This table comes from immunoSEQ multiplex PCR, and its TCRdb copy is limited to in-frame clones, with some not included. This sample has about 380,000 clones, with roughly 94% found just once. Specimen: thymocytes. The receptors were gathered from a human donor. The CDR3 runs from the conserved cysteine through the conserved F or W. The D gene is left open where the match is weak. Not every row has a clone size; where given, it reads once, few, many or a size class.

V gene	J gene	D gene	clone size	CDR3 DNA	CDR3 protein
TRBV29-1	TRBJ1-1	NA	NA	TGCAGCGTTGACGTACATCCGAACACTGAAGCTTTCTTT	CSVDVHPNTEAFF
TRBV13	TRBJ2-1	TRBD2	NA	TGTGCCAGCAGGGCCCGCGGGGGAGACTACAATGAGCAGTTCTTC	CASRARGGDYNEQFF
TRBV20-1	TRBJ2-7	NA	NA	TGCAGTGCTATCCCGGGGTACGAGCAGTACTTC	CSAIPGYEQYF
TRBV27	TRBJ2-3	NA	NA	TGTGCCAGCAGAAACGGGTGGCGCCTACCAGATACGCAGTATTTT	CASRNGWRLPDTQYF
TRBV30	TRBJ1-3	TRBD1	once	TGTGCCTGGACCGAGATTGTGGGACAGCGAGGAAACACCATATATTTT	CAWTEIVGQRGNTIYF
TRBV28	TRBJ1-1	NA	NA	TGTGCCAGCGAGTGGGGGGAGACAGGGAACACTGAAGCTTTCTTT	CASEWGETGNTEAFF
TRBV7-8	TRBJ1-1	NA	once	TGTGCCAGCAGCTTAGTACAGGGAGTAAACACTGAAGCTTTCTTT	CASSLVQGVNTEAFF
TRBV30	TRBJ1-1	TRBD1	NA	TGTGCCTGGACTTCAGGGGGGAACACTGAAGCTTTCTTT	CAWTSGGNTEAFF
TRBV7-8	TRBJ2-7	TRBD1	NA	TGTGCCAGCAGCTATGGGACAGCTTCCTACGAGCAGTACTTC	CASSYGTASYEQYF
TRBV13	TRBJ1-1	NA	NA	TGTGCCAGCAGCTTAGGCCCCGCGCGACCTCAGGCTTTCTTT	CASSLGPARPQAFF
TRBV11-2	TRBJ2-5	NA	NA	TGTGCCAGCAGCTTAGATCAGAGGGAAGTAGTAGAGACCCAGTACTTC	CASSLDQREVVETQYF
TRBV6-5	TRBJ2-5	NA	NA	TGTGCCAGCAGTTACCGCAGCCAAGAGACCCAGTACTTC	CASSYRSQETQYF
TRBV28	TRBJ2-6	NA	NA	TGTGCCAGCAGCCGGGACGGTCCCTCTGGGGCCAACGTCCTGACTTTC	CASSRDGPSGANVLTF
TRBV10-3	TRBJ1-1	NA	NA	TGTGCCATCAGTGAGGATGTGGACACTGAAGCTTTCTTT	CAISEDVDTEAFF
TRBV28	TRBJ2-7	NA	NA	TGTGCCAGCAGTTCGTGTCGCTACGAGCAGTACTTC	CASSSCRYEQYF
TRBV27	TRBJ1-2	NA	NA	TGTGCCAGCAGTTCCGGCGGGGGGAGTCGAGGCTACACCTTC	CASSSGGGSRGYTF
TRBV5-1	TRBJ1-5	TRBD1	NA	TGCGCCAGCAGACCTACGCCGGGACAGGGGTACCAGCCCCAGCATTTT	CASRPTPGQGYQPQHF
TRBV27	TRBJ2-1	NA	NA	TGTGCCAGCAGTCCGCGAAGACAGGTTCCAAGCTCCTACAATGAGCAGTTCTTC	CASSPRRQVPSSYNEQFF
TRBV27	TRBJ1-2	NA	NA	TGTGCCAGCAGTCTACAGGGAGCTAACTATGGCTACACCTTC	CASSLQGANYGYTF
TRBV4-3	TRBJ2-5	NA	NA	TGCGCCAGCAGCCTAGCCTGGGAAGAGACCCGGTACTTC	CASSLAWEETRYF
TRBV28	TRBJ1-5	TRBD1	NA	TGTGCCAGCAGTTTCGGGGAGGAGGGACAGGATAGCAATCAGCCCCAGCATTTT	CASSFGEEGQDSNQPQHF
TRBV19	TRBJ2-5	TRBD2	once	TGTGCCAGTAGTCCCCCGCCTATGACGGGGCGGGAGGAGACCCAGTACTTC	CASSPPPMTGREETQYF
TRBV14	TRBJ2-7	NA	once	TGTGCCAGCAGCCAAGACACCTCGGACAGCACCTACGAGCAGTACTTC	CASSQDTSDSTYEQYF
TRBV19	TRBJ2-2	TRBD1	NA	TGTGCCAGTAGTCCTCAGACAGGGGGCGAGGTAGACACCGGGGAGCTGTTTTTT	CASSPQTGGEVDTGELFF
TRBV19	TRBJ1-5	NA	NA	TGTGCCAGTAGTATAAGGAGGGGCGGTCAGCCCCAGCATTTT	CASSIRRGGQPQHF
TRBV27	TRBJ2-7	TRBD2	NA	TGTGCCAGCAGTAAAAAAGGCGGGGACTATCGCTCCTACGAGCAGTACTTC	CASSKKGGDYRSYEQYF
TRBV13	TRBJ1-5	NA	NA	TGTGCCAGCAGCTTAGGGCGGACAGAGAAGCCCCAGCATTTT	CASSLGRTEKPQHF
TRBV30	TRBJ2-6	TRBD2	NA	TGTGCCTGGAGTGTTGTGACTAGCGGGAGGGATGGGGCCAACGTCCTGACTTTC	CAWSVVTSGRDGANVLTF
TRBV19	TRBJ2-1	TRBD2	NA	TGTGCCAGTACAGGTCACGTTAGATCCCTCTCTAGCGGGTCCCTCGATGAGCAGTTCTTC	CASTGHVRSLSSGSLDEQFF
TRBV29-1	TRBJ1-2	TRBD1	once	TGCAGCGTTAGGGGACAGAACTATGGCTACACCTTC	CSVRGQNYGYTF
TRBV28	TRBJ1-2	NA	NA	TGTGCCAGCAGTCCCCCCCCTGGGACACCCACTCGGGACTATGGCTACACCTTC	CASSPPPGTPTRDYGYTF
TRBV30	TRBJ2-1	TRBD2	NA	TGTGCCTGGAAGGGACTAGAGTATCTAAATGAGCAGTTCTTC	CAWKGLEYLNEQFF
TRBV9	TRBJ2-7	TRBD2	NA	TGTGCCAGCAGCCCGAGACTAGCGGGAGGGGGCGAGCAGTACTTC	CASSPRLAGGGEQYF
TRBV10-3	TRBJ2-7	NA	NA	TGTGCCATCAGTGAGTCCTCGTCGCGCGAGCAGTACTTC	CAISESSSREQYF
TRBV27	TRBJ2-3	TRBD2	NA	TGTGCCAGCAGTTTACCCAGCGGGGGGGGAGATACGCAGTATTTT	CASSLPSGGGDTQYF
TRBV4-1	TRBJ2-7	TRBD1	NA	TGCGCCAGCAGCTTAAGGGCAGGGGGCTCTTACGAGCAGTACTTC	CASSLRAGGSYEQYF
TRBV14	TRBJ2-1	TRBD2	NA	TGTGCCAGCAGCCACCACCGGGGACTAGCGCCGGATCTGAAGTTCTTC	CASSHHRGLAPDLKFF
TRBV21-1	TRBJ1-1	NA	NA	TGTGCCAGCAGCAAAGGTCGAGGGGGGACTTTCGAAGCTTTCTTT	CASSKGRGGTFEAFF
TRBV5-6	TRBJ1-2	NA	NA	TGTGCCAGCAGCACCAATGCCAGGGGACGCTATGGCTACACCTTC	CASSTNARGRYGYTF
TRBV7-6	TRBJ1-1	NA	once	TGTGCCAGCAGCTTAGTCGGGGTTCGGGACACTGAAGCTTTCTTT	CASSLVGVRDTEAFF
TRBV15	TRBJ1-4	TRBD1	NA	TGTGCCACCAGCCCCCATTTACAGGGGTGTTGCGAAAAACTGTTTTTT	CATSPHLQGCCEKLFF
TRBV7-2	TRBJ2-3	TRBD2	NA	TGTGCCAGCAGCTCACCCCAGGGGACTAGCGGGAGAATGTCAGATACGCAGTATTTT	CASSSPQGTSGRMSDTQYF
TRBV28	TRBJ2-2	TRBD2	NA	TGTGCCAGCACTGTGCCTAGCGGGAGAGCTTCCCGGGAGCTGTTTTTT	CASTVPSGRASRELFF
TRBV9	TRBJ1-3	NA	NA	TGTGCCAGCAGCGCCACGACGGTCGGAAACACCATATATTTT	CASSATTVGNTIYF
TRBV7-3	TRBJ2-7	NA	NA	TGTGCCAGCAGCGCCCTGACCCCGCTGGGGGACTACGAGCAGTACTTC	CASSALTPLGDYEQYF
TRBV5-1	TRBJ2-3	NA	once	TGCGCCAGCATGGAACTACAGGGACCCGGCACAGATACGCAGTATTTT	CASMELQGPGTDTQYF
TRBV27	TRBJ1-5	NA	NA	TGTGCCAGCAGTATAGGGGCTGAAAGCAATCAGCCCCAGCATTTT	CASSIGAESNQPQHF
TRBV12-1	TRBJ2-5	NA	NA	TGTGCCAGCACCCCAGGGCGGGACAACTTC	CASTPGRDNF
TRBV5-1	TRBJ2-5	TRBD2	NA	TGCGCCAGCACCCGGTGGGCTAGCGGGGGGGCTCAAGAGACCCAGTACTTC	CASTRWASGGAQETQYF
TRBV14	TRBJ2-7	NA	once	TGTGCCAGCAGCCATCAGGGAAGCTACGAGCAGTACTTC	CASSHQGSYEQYF
TRBV1	TRBJ2-1	NA	NA	TGCACCAGCAGCCAACCACGGGGGCGGGAGGGCCCCAATGAGCAGTTCTTC	CTSSQPRGREGPNEQFF
TRBV7-9	TRBJ2-7	NA	NA	TGTGCCAGCAGCTTAGTAACAGGGAGGGGACAGCATTCCTACGAGCAGTACTTC	CASSLVTGRGQHSYEQYF
TRBV27	TRBJ1-5	NA	NA	TGTGCCAGCAGTAGTCGGGAACATCAGCCCCAGCATTTT	CASSSREHQPQHF
TRBV11-2	TRBJ2-7	NA	NA	TGTGCCAGCAGCTCCCCGGTGGACACGACCTACGAGCAGTACTTC	CASSSPVDTTYEQYF
TRBV10-3	TRBJ1-2	NA	NA	TGTGCCATCAGTGAGCCACAAACCTATGGCTACACCTTC	CAISEPQTYGYTF
TRBV6-1	TRBJ2-7	NA	NA	TGTGCCACCACAGTGGACGGGAGATACGAGCAGTACTTC	CATTVDGRYEQYF
TRBV7-2	TRBJ2-3	TRBD2	NA	TGTGCCAGCAGCTTAAAGGCGGGAGGCAGCACAGATACGCAGTATTTT	CASSLKAGGSTDTQYF
TRBV5-1	TRBJ2-5	TRBD2	NA	TGCGCCAGCAGGGAATCAGGACTAGCCCGAGAGACCCAGTACTTC	CASRESGLARETQYF
TRBV5-8	TRBJ2-7	TRBD1	NA	TGTGCCAGCAGCTCGATGGACAGGGGTTACGAGCAGTACTTC	CASSSMDRGYEQYF
TRBV5-4	TRBJ1-2	TRBD1	NA	TGTGCCAGCAGCTTGGGGGACAGGACTCTATATGGCTACACCTTC	CASSLGDRTLYGYTF